This T cell receptor (beta chain) came from a study of response to subunit inactivated influenza vaccine. Notes on the study in general: New T cells are recruited in small numbers by each seasonal influenza vaccination, according to the authors' suggestion.

The sample holds a few counts of this clonotype. Its antigen is unidentified. TCRdb called the RT-PCR reads again in MiXCR, with one record for every CDR3 protein. The sample records 860,000 or so distinct CDR3 sequences, 21% being singletons. Trimming left V 2 bases short and J 3 bases short, with 18 bases between. From germline, CDR1 is SGDLS and CDR2 YYNGEE. This CDR3 is 16 amino acids long. Specimen: PBMCs from blood, collected 5 days after vaccination. The V gene is TRBV9, the J gene TRBJ2-7; a weak D match, TRBD1 (6 bases). This TCR was sampled from a man in his fifties who received an inactivated influenza vaccine. CDR3 sequence (DNA): TGTGCCAGCAGCGTCGAGGGGGACACGGGCTACTACGAGCAGTACTTC. Protein product: CASSVEGDTGYYEQYF.